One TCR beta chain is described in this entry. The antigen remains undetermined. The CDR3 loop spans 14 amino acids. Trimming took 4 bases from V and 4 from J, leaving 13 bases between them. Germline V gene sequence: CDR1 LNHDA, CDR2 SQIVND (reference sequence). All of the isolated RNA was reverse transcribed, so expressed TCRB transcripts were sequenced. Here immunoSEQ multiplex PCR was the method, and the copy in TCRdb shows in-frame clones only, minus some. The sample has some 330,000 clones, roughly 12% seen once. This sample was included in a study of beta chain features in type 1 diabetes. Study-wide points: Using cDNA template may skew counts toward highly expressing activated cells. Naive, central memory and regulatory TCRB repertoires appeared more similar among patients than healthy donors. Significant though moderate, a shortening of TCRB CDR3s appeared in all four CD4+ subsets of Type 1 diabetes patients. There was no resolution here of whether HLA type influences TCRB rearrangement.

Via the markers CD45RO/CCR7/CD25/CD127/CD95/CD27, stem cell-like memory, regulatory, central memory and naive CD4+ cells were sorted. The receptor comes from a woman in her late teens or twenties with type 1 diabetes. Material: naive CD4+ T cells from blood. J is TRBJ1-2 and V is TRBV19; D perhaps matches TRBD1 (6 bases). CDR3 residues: CASSTVDRSYGYTF. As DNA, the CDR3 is TGTGCCAGTAGTACCGTCGACAGGTCCTATGGCTACACCTTC.